These 19 T cell receptor beta chains share one sample of origin, sequenced in a study of blood T cell repertoires in COVID-19. Clones were read by immunoSEQ multiplex PCR, and TCRdb kept only the in-frame ones, dropping some. This sample has about 200,000 clones, with approximately 86% found just once. Sequenced material: PBMCs or T cells enriched from blood (not recorded which). The receptors shown here come from a middle-aged woman with acute COVID-19.

The chain employs TRBV27 and TRBJ1-6; 8 nucleotides match TRBD1. J was trimmed by 10 bases and V by 3 bases; bases with no gene match: 8. This CDR3 region has 15 residues. The germline V gene has CDR1 MNHEY and CDR2 SMNVEV (reference sequence). CDR3 sequence: CASSFLGQGVSPLHF. DNA of the CDR3: TGTGCCAGCAGTTTTCTTGGACAGGGTGTATCACCCCTCCACTTT.

The CDR3 DNA follows: TGTGCCAGCAGCGCACCGGGACTGGCGGGAGGAAGGGATGAGCAGTTCTTC. Translated: CASSAPGLAGGRDEQFF. The V call is TRBV7-8, the J call TRBJ2-1, with TRBD2 matching over 8 bases. This CDR3 has 17 amino acids. In germline, CDR1 is SGHVS, CDR2 FQNEAQ. V lost 5 bases and J lost 8; bases outside the gene matches: 17.

The chain joins TRBV2 to TRBJ2-5; 8 bases map to TRBD1. CDR3 length: 13 residues. V dropped 7 bases and J dropped 3; count of bases not matched to a gene: 4. Germline CDR1 is SNHLY and CDR2 is FYNNEI. The CDR3 bases are TGTGCCAGCAAGTCAGGGGGCGAAGAGACCCAGTACTTC. Translation: CASKSGGEETQYF.

V gene TRBV5-5 combines with J gene TRBJ2-7; 8 positions agree with TRBD1. The germline gives CDR1 SGHKS, CDR2 YYEKEE (reference sequence). The CDR3 runs 15 residues. Unmatched junction bases numbered 6, after V lost 1 base and J lost 3 bases. For the CDR3, the DNA is TGTGCCAGCAGCTTGCGACAGGGGAGTGGCTACGAGCAGTACTTC. Protein: CASSLRQGSGYEQYF.

For the CDR3, the DNA is TGTGCCAGCAGCTCCCGTAGTGGGCAGGGGGCAGGTGAGCAGTTCTTC. The encoded protein is CASSSRSGQGAGEQFF. The chain uses TRBV9 and TRBJ2-1, with 8 bases aligning to TRBD1. Germline V CDR1 and CDR2: SGDLS, YYNGEE. The trim removed 4 bases at V and 9 bases at J, leaving 15 bases unmatched. The CDR3 loop spans 16 amino acids.

The chain joins TRBV3-1 (or the pseudogene TRBV3-2) to TRBJ1-3; D is undetermined. The germline V and J ends were trimmed by 4 bases and 4 bases, with 8 bases remaining between them. Germline lookup yields CDR1 LGHDT and CDR2 YNNKEL (reference sequence). The CDR3 covers 13 residues. The CDR3 DNA reads as TGTGCCAGCAGCCCCGGTCACGGAAACACCATATATTTT. It is translated as CASSPGHGNTIYF.

The CDR3 is CSVRDRVGYEQYF. The CDR3 DNA reads TGCAGCGTCCGGGACAGGGTCGGGTACGAGCAGTACTTC. The J gene is TRBJ2-7, the V gene TRBV29-1, with 9 bases that match TRBD1. This CDR3 is built from 13 residues. Germline CDR1 and CDR2: SQVTM and ANQGSEA. The ends lost 6 bases at V and 4 bases at J; junction bases unmatched: 7.

This chain connects TRBV4-2 to TRBJ1-3, with D perhaps matching TRBD1 (5 bases). The ends were cut back, 4 bases at V and 7 bases at J, with 23 bases in the middle. The germline CDR1 and CDR2 sequences are LGHNA and YNFKEQ. The CDR3 has 17 amino acids. CDR3 amino acids: CASSPLDNSREVNTIYF. The DNA for the CDR3 is TGTGCCAGCAGCCCCCTGGACAATTCCAGGGAGGTGAACACCATATATTTT.

CDR3 protein: CATSDTAARFAGTDTQYF. DNA for the CDR3: TGTGCCACCAGTGATACCGCCGCCCGGTTTGCTGGCACAGATACGCAGTATTTT. This chain joins TRBV24-1 and TRBJ2-3, with D unresolved. Trimming took 3 bases from V and 1 from J, leaving 19 bases between them. The CDR3 has 18 amino acids. Germline V gene sequence: CDR1 KGHDR, CDR2 SFDVKD.

A single count supports this clone. The chain combines TRBV15 with TRBJ2-5; the D is unclear. Germline V gives CDR1 LNHNV, CDR2 YYDKDF (reference sequence). The CDR3 loop spans 13 amino acids. Trimming pared 0 bases from V and 7 bases from J, leaving 9 bases between. The CDR3 reads CATSRDPGRTQYF. The DNA of the CDR3 is TGTGCCACCAGCAGAGACCCTGGCAGGACCCAGTACTTC.

This sequence joins TRBV11-2 and TRBJ1-5, with D perhaps TRBD1 (6 bases). Trimming took off 5 bases at V and 9 bases at J, with 20 bases between the two ends. There are 15 residues in the CDR3. Germline V lookup: CDR1 SGHAT, CDR2 FQNNGV. The CDR3 DNA is TGTGCCAGCAGCCCGAGGGGGAGCAGCTCGGGGCCCCAGCATTTT. Amino acid sequence: CASSPRGSSSGPQHF.

The chain combines TRBV15 with TRBJ2-3; tentative D call: TRBD2 (6 bases). The V gene lost 5 bases and the J gene lost 1 base, with 13 bases spanning the gap. The CDR3 runs 15 residues. Germline lookup yields CDR1 LNHNV and CDR2 YYDKDF (reference sequence). The CDR3 is CATSLGGVGTDTQYF. Written as DNA, the CDR3 is TGTGCCACCAGCCTCGGGGGTGTGGGCACAGATACGCAGTATTTT.

J is TRBJ2-7 and V is TRBV24-1, with 7 bases aligning to TRBD1. Per the germline V gene, CDR1 is KGHDR and CDR2 is SFDVKD. J lost 2 bases, V lost 5 bases, and 5 bases had no gene match. The CDR3 totals 14 residues. The CDR3 here is CATSGGGRAYEQYF. CDR3 in DNA: TGTGCCACCAGTGGAGGGGGCAGAGCCTACGAGCAGTACTTC.

This clone has only one observation. The chain recombines TRBV7-9 with TRBJ2-7; a weak D match, TRBD1 (5 bases). V was shortened by 5 bases and J by 4 bases, with 15 bases between the two germline ends. From germline, CDR1 is SEHNR and CDR2 FQNEAQ (reference sequence). The CDR3 has 14 residues. CDR3 bases: TGTGCCAGCAGCCCCAGGGAACCCGGGTACGAGCAGTACTTC. The encoded protein is CASSPREPGYEQYF. The variable domain in full, completed from reference TRBV7-9 and TRBJ2-7, reads DTGVSQNPRHKITKRGQNVTFRCDPISEHNRLYWYRQTLGQGPEFLTYFQNEAQLEKSRLLSDRFSAERPKGSFSTLEIQRTEQGDSAMYLCASSPREPGYEQYFGPGTRLTVT.

This clone was observed a handful of times. This chain connects TRBV7-9 to TRBJ2-7; tentatively, D is TRBD2 (5 bases). This CDR3 has 15 amino acids. Germline lookup yields CDR1 SEHNR and CDR2 FQNEAQ (reference sequence). The V and J ends lost 3 bases and 3 bases respectively, with 15 bases between them. CDR3 protein: CASSLWGERNYEQYF. In nucleotides, the CDR3 is TGTGCCAGCAGCTTGTGGGGTGAGCGGAACTACGAGCAGTACTTC.

This clone was detected only once. CDR3 DNA: TGTGCCAGCAGTTTCACCTGGGACACCAATTCACCCCTCCACTTT. Translated, it gives CASSFTWDTNSPLHF. The chain carries TRBV27 and TRBJ1-6; the D gene is possibly TRBD1 (6 bases). Trimming took 3 bases from V and 7 from J, leaving 13 bases between them. This CDR3 comprises 15 residues. Germline V CDR1 and CDR2: MNHEY, SMNVEV (reference sequence).

The chain carries TRBV7-8 and TRBJ1-3; TRBD1 matches 7 bases. V was clipped by 5 bases and J by 2 bases; unmatched bases: 6. Germline V gene sequence: CDR1 SGHVS, CDR2 FQNEAQ. The CDR3 length is 15 residues. CDR3 sequence: CASSQDRAAGNTIYF. Written as DNA, the CDR3 is TGTGCCAGCAGCCAAGACAGGGCTGCTGGAAACACCATATATTTT.

The chain employs TRBV7-2 and TRBJ1-5, with D tentatively TRBD1 (6 bases). This CDR3 has 15 amino acids. Trimming left V 5 bases short and J 1 base short, with 12 bases between. Looked up from germline, CDR1 is SGHTA and CDR2 is FQGNSA. The CDR3 here is CASSPTGPSNQPQHF. CDR3 sequence (DNA): TGTGCCAGCAGCCCGACAGGTCCGAGCAATCAGCCCCAGCATTTT. Together with reference TRBV7-2 and TRBJ1-5, the CDR3 gives the full variable domain: GAGVSQSPSNKVTEKGKDVELRCDPISGHTALYWYRQSLGQGLEFLIYFQGNSAPDKSGLPSDRFSAERTGGSVSTLTIQRTQQEDSAVYLCASSPTGPSNQPQHFGDGTRLSIL.

The chain uses TRBV21-1 and TRBJ1-5. TRBV21-1 is deemed a pseudogene. CDR3 size: 14 residues. DNA of the CDR3: TGTGCCAGCAGCAAAGAGGGAGAGCACCAGCCCCAGCATTTT. Amino acid sequence: CASSKEGEHQPQHF.